This T cell receptor (beta chain) was observed in a study of vaccination and CD4 T cells after COVID-19. Overall study: Six males and four females, two of them Hispanic, were enrolled as convalescents. The BNT162b2 or mRNA-1273 vaccine was given to participants in two doses.

The Oncomine TCR Beta short-read assay sequenced DNA from cultured CD4+ T cells. A single record per CDR3 protein comes from TCRdb applying MiXCR to the PCR reads. Of about 2,300 distinct CDR3 sequences detected, 25% to 30% appear once; the ten largest clones hold approximately 50%. Described treatment: roughly 10-day PBMC culture with coronavirus spike peptide pools or control peptides (ViraFEST assay). Cultures used over 1.5 million PBMCs per well, about 10 IU/ml IL-2 and approximately 9.6 ug/ml peptides. When 10 days of culture had elapsed, CD4+ T cells were isolated by negative selection. On this clonotype itself: Antigen: not known.

This TCR was recovered from a human donor who had recovered from COVID-19. This specimen was CD4+ T cells from blood, cultured in vitro, taken after SARS-CoV-2 vaccination.

The DNA for the CDR3 is TGTGCCATCAGTGACTCCTCCGGGACGTCTCCCTACGAGCAGTACTTC. Amino acids: CAISDSSGTSPYEQYF. The chain is built from TRBV10-3 and TRBJ2-7; D is tentatively TRBD1 or TRBD2 (5 bases each). The CDR3 totals 16 residues. Per the germline V gene, CDR1 is ENHRY and CDR2 is SYGVKD. Trimming pared 3 bases from V and 2 bases from J, leaving 17 bases between.